This T cell receptor (beta chain) comes out of a study of CD8 T cells in ankylosing spondylitis. As the method for making TCR beta libraries, quantitative 5'-RACE with molecular barcodes was used. TCRdb analysed the 5' RACE reads with MiXCR anew, one entry per CDR3 protein. This sample has 250,000 to 400,000 distinct CDR3 sequences, with roughly 12% found just once. The CDR3 extends over 13 amino acids. The sequence was obtained from a female donor with ankylosing spondylitis or in good health (not recorded which). The sample consisted of blood, either unsorted or a sorted T cell fraction (not recorded which). The gene calls are TRBV21-1 and TRBJ1-5; the D call in the table, TRBD1, was not verified against the DNA. TRBV21-1 is reported as a pseudogene. The CDR3 region is CANPTLGNQHQHF. For the CDR3, the DNA is TGTGCCAACCCGACCCTGGGGAATCAGCACCAGCATTTT.